These 29 T cell receptor beta chains were all obtained from the same sample, sequenced in a study of cytomegalovirus exposure and HLA in healthy donors. The PCR had 60 Vbeta and 13 Jbeta primers. Clones were sequenced by immunoSEQ multiplex PCR, and TCRdb holds only the in-frame ones, with some missing. Across about 130,000 clones, the top ten clones capture more than 1% of the sample. Input material: PBMCs. These TCRs come from a man younger than 35 in good health and CMV-seronegative.

The rearrangement uses TRBV30 and TRBJ2-7; TRBD2 matches at 9 bases. The germline CDR1 and CDR2 sequences are GTSNPN and SVGIG (reference sequence). CDR3 size: 15 residues. The V segment lost 0 bases and the J segment 7 bases; nucleotides outside the gene matches: 10. The CDR3 is CAWSVGLAGPWEQYF. The CDR3 coding sequence is TGTGCCTGGAGTGTTGGGCTAGCGGGACCGTGGGAGCAGTACTTC.

The chain is built from TRBV5-6 and TRBJ1-1; D perhaps matches TRBD1 (6 bases). Per germline, CDR1 SGHDT and CDR2 YYEEEE. The V gene lost 2 bases and the J gene lost 4 bases, with 12 bases spanning the gap. This CDR3 has 14 residues. CDR3 DNA sequence: TGTGCCAGCAGCTTCAGGGGCTCTAGCACTGAAGCTTTCTTT. Amino acid sequence: CASSFRGSSTEAFF. The entire variable domain, with the rest obtained from reference TRBV5-6 and TRBJ1-1, is as follows: DAGVTQSPTHLIKTRGQQVTLRCSPKSGHDTVSWYQQALGQGPQFIFQYYEEEERQRGNFPDRFSGHQFPNYSSELNVNALLLGDSALYLCASSFRGSSTEAFFGQGTRLTVV.

J is TRBJ1-5 and V is TRBV2, with TRBD1 identical over 9 bases. The V segment lost 6 bases and the J segment 8 bases; nucleotides outside the gene matches: 11. The CDR3 length is 15 residues. Germline CDR1 SNHLY, CDR2 FYNNEI. The DNA of the CDR3 is TGTGCCAGCAGGGGACAGGGATATCAAGGCAAGCCCCAGCATTTT. Translated, it gives CASRGQGYQGKPQHF.

The V gene is TRBV19, the J gene TRBJ2-7; possibly TRBD2 for D (6 bases). V lost 5 bases and J 0 bases, leaving 17 bases between the germline ends. The CDR3 contains 16 residues. From germline, CDR1 is LNHDA and CDR2 SQIVND (reference sequence). This CDR3 is CASSSATRSFSYEQYF. CDR3 in DNA: TGTGCCAGTAGTTCCGCGACTAGGTCCTTCTCCTACGAGCAGTACTTC.

The chain recombines TRBV7-9 with TRBJ1-2; TRBD1 might be the D (6 bases). The CDR3 has 15 residues. The germline V gene encodes CDR1 SEHNR and CDR2 FQNEAQ (reference sequence). V lost 5 bases to trimming and J lost 8 bases, with 21 bases between them. CDR3 in DNA: TGTGCCAGCAGCCCAAGTGGGCGGGGGGCGAAGGGCTACACCTTC. Translated, it gives CASSPSGRGAKGYTF.

In nucleotides, the CDR3 is TGTGCCAGCTCACCTCTGAGCAGGGTAGTAGATACGCAGTATTTT. Translation gives CASSPLSRVVDTQYF. The chain employs TRBV18 and TRBJ2-3, with D perhaps TRBD1 (5 bases). In germline, CDR1 is KGHSH, CDR2 LQKENI. This CDR3 spans 15 amino acids. V was shortened by 3 bases and J by 5 bases, with 15 bases between the two germline ends.

V usage is TRBV29-1 and J usage is TRBJ1-2; maybe TRBD1 (6 bases). Germline-derived CDR1 and CDR2 are SQVTM and ANQGSEA. Trimming stripped 4 bases from V and 7 bases from J, with 22 bases between. This CDR3 contains 15 residues. CDR3 residues: CSVGGVRGGAIGYTF. CDR3 DNA: TGCAGCGTTGGGGGCGTTCGGGGGGGCGCCATTGGCTACACCTTC.

The V call is TRBV7-8, the J call TRBJ1-1, with a weak D call TRBD1 (6 bases). CDR3 size: 11 residues. Trimming shortened V by 6 bases and J by 8 bases, and 10 bases separated the two germline ends. The germline CDR1 and CDR2 sequences are SGHVS and FQNEAQ. The CDR3 here is CASRSDREAFF. CDR3 DNA: TGTGCCAGCAGGAGCGACAGGGAAGCTTTCTTT.

CDR3 nucleotides: TGTGCCATCAGTGTTGATACAGTCCTCCACCCGAACGAGCAGTACTTC. Its protein is CAISVDTVLHPNEQYF. J is TRBJ2-7 and V is TRBV10-3; D gene uncertain. Trimming took 4 bases from V and 5 from J, leaving 21 bases between them. The germline V gene has CDR1 ENHRY and CDR2 SYGVKD. The CDR3 covers 16 residues.

This chain links TRBV30 with TRBJ1-2, with a possible D match to TRBD1 (5 bases). V lost 0 bases to trimming and J lost 6 bases, with 17 bases between them. CDR3 length: 15 residues. The germline V gene encodes CDR1 GTSNPN and CDR2 SVGIG (reference sequence). The CDR3 protein is CAWSVSRGPWDGYTF. The CDR3 coding sequence is TGTGCCTGGAGTGTTTCAAGGGGTCCCTGGGATGGCTACACCTTC.

The V call is TRBV28, the J call TRBJ2-5, with 7 bases matching TRBD2. Germline V gene lookup returns CDR1 MDHEN and CDR2 SYDVKM. The CDR3 is 15 amino acids. V shed 3 bases and J 5 bases; nucleotides not matched to a gene: 9. The CDR3 coding sequence is TGTGCCAGCAGTTTGTCTGGGCTCGGGGGGGAGACCCAGTACTTC. It encodes CASSLSGLGGETQYF.

The rearrangement joins TRBV30 to TRBJ2-1; unclear D gene. The ends were cut back, 0 bases at V and 5 bases at J, with 11 bases in the middle. CDR3 length: 14 amino acids. Per the germline V gene, CDR1 is GTSNPN and CDR2 is SVGIG (reference sequence). CDR3 in DNA: TGTGCCTGGAGTGTCTTTTCCCCTGACAATGAGCAGTTCTTC. It yields the protein CAWSVFSPDNEQFF.

The gene calls are TRBV9 and TRBJ1-5; 9 bases are shared with TRBD1. V was clipped by 3 bases and J by 1 base; unmatched bases: 8. The CDR3 spans 17 residues. Germline values: CDR1 SGDLS, CDR2 YYNGEE. As DNA, the CDR3 is TGTGCCAGCAGCGCCGGGACAGGGAGAGGGAGCAATCAGCCCCAGCATTTT. Amino acid sequence: CASSAGTGRGSNQPQHF. Variable domain in full (rest from reference TRBV9 and TRBJ1-5): DSGVTQTPKHLITATGQRVTLRCSPRSGDLSVYWYQQSLDQGLQFLIQYYNGEERAKGNILERFSAQQFPDLHSELNLSSLELGDSALYFCASSAGTGRGSNQPQHFGDGTRLSIL.

The chain couples TRBV30 to TRBJ1-6, with 7 bases identical to TRBD1. Trimming at V came to 3 bases and at J to 0 bases, leaving 14 bases not matched to a gene. This CDR3 has 19 amino acids. The V gene's germline CDR1 is GTSNPN and CDR2 SVGIG (reference sequence). The CDR3 loop is CAWRARPEGAGSYNSPLHF. In DNA, the CDR3 is TGTGCCTGGAGGGCAAGGCCTGAGGGGGCGGGCTCCTATAATTCACCCCTCCACTTT. Complete variable domain (other parts from reference TRBV30 and TRBJ1-6): SQTIHQWPATLVQPVGSPLSLECTVEGTSNPNLYWYRQAAGRGLQLLFYSVGIGQISSEVPQNLSASRPQDRQFILSSKKLLLSDSGFYLCAWRARPEGAGSYNSPLHFGNGTRLTVT.

The rearrangement links TRBV14 to TRBJ2-2, with D possibly TRBD1 on 6 matching bases. The CDR3 covers 15 residues. Germline V gives CDR1 SGHDN, CDR2 FVKESK. Trimming left V 1 base short and J 5 bases short, with 11 bases between. CDR3 residues: CASSQVRGATGELFF. In nucleotides, the CDR3 is TGTGCCAGCAGCCAAGTCAGGGGTGCGACCGGGGAGCTGTTTTTT.

The rearrangement joins TRBV29-1 to TRBJ1-4; no reliable D call. Trimming took 4 bases from V and 7 from J, leaving 13 bases between them. Germline V lookup: CDR1 SQVTM, CDR2 ANQGSEA. CDR3 length: 13 residues. The CDR3: CSVGGGRFEKLFF. In DNA form, the CDR3 reads TGCAGCGTTGGGGGTGGGAGGTTTGAAAAACTGTTTTTT.

CDR3: CASSFRDRRSGNTIYF. In DNA, the CDR3 is TGCGCCAGCAGCTTCCGGGACAGGCGCTCTGGAAACACCATATATTTT. The rearrangement uses TRBV5-1 and TRBJ1-3; TRBD1 agrees at 8 bases. The CDR3 consists of 16 residues. V lost 2 bases, J lost 0 bases, and 4 bases stayed unmatched. Germline assignment: CDR1 SGHRS and CDR2 YFSETQ.

This chain uses TRBV6-5 with TRBJ1-5, with D possibly being TRBD1 (5 bases). This CDR3 is built from 14 residues. Germline-derived CDR1 and CDR2 are MNHEY and SVGAGI. V was trimmed by 9 bases and J by 2 bases, leaving 14 bases between them. This CDR3 reads CARFGGCGNQPQHF. In DNA, the CDR3 is TGTGCCAGATTCGGGGGGTGCGGCAATCAGCCCCAGCATTTT.

This chain joins TRBV7-9 and TRBJ2-3, with 9 positions matching TRBD1. Germline V gene sequence: CDR1 SEHNR, CDR2 FQNEAQ (reference sequence). The CDR3 runs 16 residues. The junction had 9 bases not matched to a gene; V was cut back by 5 bases and J by 3 bases. The CDR3 here is CASSPRDRERTDTQYF. The CDR3 region has the DNA TGTGCCAGCAGCCCCAGGGACAGGGAGAGGACAGATACGCAGTATTTT. Using reference TRBV7-9 and TRBJ2-3 for the parts outside the CDR3, the full variable domain is DTGVSQNPRHKITKRGQNVTFRCDPISEHNRLYWYRQTLGQGPEFLTYFQNEAQLEKSRLLSDRFSAERPKGSFSTLEIQRTEQGDSAMYLCASSPRDRERTDTQYFGPGTRLTVL.

The chain joins TRBV5-1 to TRBJ1-1, with D tentatively TRBD1 (6 bases). V lost 2 bases and J lost 1, with 12 bases in between. CDR3 length: 15 residues. The germline V gene encodes CDR1 SGHRS and CDR2 YFSETQ. The CDR3 loop is CASSFMGAENTEAFF. DNA of the CDR3: TGCGCCAGCAGCTTCATGGGGGCGGAGAACACTGAAGCTTTCTTT.

The rearrangement uses TRBV19 and TRBJ1-1; no definite D call. This CDR3 comprises 11 residues. Trimming took 7 bases from V and 7 from J, leaving 10 bases between them. CDR1 LNHDA and CDR2 SQIVND come from the germline V gene (reference sequence). The CDR3 reads CASISPGEAFF. The CDR3 DNA reads as TGTGCCAGTATCAGTCCGGGTGAAGCTTTCTTT. The whole variable domain, filled in from reference TRBV19 and TRBJ1-1, reads DGGITQSPKYLFRKEGQNVTLSCEQNLNHDAMYWYRQDPGQGLRLIYYSQIVNDFQKGDIAEGYSVSREKKESFPLTVTSAQKNPTAFYLCASISPGEAFFGQGTRLTVV.

The rearrangement uses TRBV5-8 and TRBJ2-3; tentative D call: TRBD2 (7 bases). This CDR3 has 17 amino acids. V lost 4 bases and J 3 bases, leaving 21 bases between the germline ends. The germline gives CDR1 SGHTS, CDR2 YDEGEE. The chain's CDR3 is CASSRGLGGLGTDTQYF. CDR3 sequence (DNA): TGTGCCAGCAGCCGTGGATTGGGGGGGCTAGGGACAGATACGCAGTATTTT.

The gene calls are TRBV9 and TRBJ2-3; D ambiguous. The CDR3 is made up of 14 amino acids. Germline assignment: CDR1 SGDLS and CDR2 YYNGEE. Trimming removed 2 bases at V and 0 bases at J, with 7 bases between. CDR3 bases: TGTGCCAGCAGCGTTACTGAGAGCACAGATACGCAGTATTTT. Protein product: CASSVTESTDTQYF. Based on the CDR3 plus reference TRBV9 and TRBJ2-3, the full variable domain is DSGVTQTPKHLITATGQRVTLRCSPRSGDLSVYWYQQSLDQGLQFLIQYYNGEERAKGNILERFSAQQFPDLHSELNLSSLELGDSALYFCASSVTESTDTQYFGPGTRLTVL.

This sequence joins TRBV2 and TRBJ2-7; possibly TRBD1 for D (5 bases). This CDR3 comprises 15 residues. Germline V gene lookup returns CDR1 SNHLY and CDR2 FYNNEI. V was shortened by 6 bases and J by 2 bases, with 17 bases between the two germline ends. The CDR3 DNA reads as TGTGCCAGCAGAATCGACTCAGGGCGAACCTACGAGCAGTACTTC. It is translated as CASRIDSGRTYEQYF.

The chain recombines TRBV30 with TRBJ1-4, with 7 bases aligning to TRBD1. Germline V gene sequence: CDR1 GTSNPN, CDR2 SVGIG (reference sequence). Losses at the gene ends were 5 bases for V and 0 bases for J; bases not matched to a gene: 3. The CDR3 has 14 residues. The CDR3 region is CAWDGTATNEKLFF. For the CDR3, the DNA is TGTGCCTGGGACGGGACAGCAACTAATGAAAAACTGTTTTTT.

The genes are TRBV5-1 and TRBJ1-1; TRBD1 agrees at 8 bases. The CDR3 has 14 amino acids. With 4 bases clipped from V and 2 bases from J, the junction kept 4 bases outside the gene matches. CDR1 is SGHRS and CDR2 is YFSETQ in the germline V gene. The CDR3 bases are TGCGCCAGCAGCACCGGGACAGGTAACACTGAAGCTTTCTTT. The encoded protein is CASSTGTGNTEAFF.

The chain has TRBV13 and TRBJ1-2; 11 nucleotides match TRBD1. The germline V gene has CDR1 PRHDT and CDR2 FYEKMQ (reference sequence). CDR3 length: 15 residues. Trimming removed 8 bases from V and 3 bases from J; junction bases left unmatched: 8. DNA of the CDR3: TGTGCCAGCTCCGTTGAGGGACAGGGGGACTATGGCTACACCTTC. This codes for CASSVEGQGDYGYTF.

The gene calls are TRBV6-1 and TRBJ2-2; 9 bases match TRBD1. CDR3 length: 15 residues. V dropped 6 bases and J dropped 2; count of bases not matched to a gene: 4. Germline V gene data show CDR1 as MNHNS and CDR2 as SASEGT. The CDR3 DNA reads as TGTGCCAGCAGGGGGGACAGGGTAAACACCGGGGAGCTGTTTTTT. Residues: CASRGDRVNTGELFF.

The genes are TRBV29-1 and TRBJ2-3; weak D call: TRBD1 (6 bases). Germline V gene data show CDR1 as SQVTM and CDR2 as ANQGSEA. The CDR3 extends over 11 amino acids. Trimming cost V 4 bases and J 6 bases, with 8 bases left between them. The CDR3 DNA reads as TGCAGCGTTGGTAGGGGGGATACGCAGTATTTT. It codes for CSVGRGDTQYF.